This T cell receptor (beta chain) was captured by sequencing in a study of shared T cell receptors in the human thymus. Germline assignment: CDR1 MNHEY and CDR2 SMNVEV (reference sequence). This CDR3 has 15 amino acids. The V gene end was trimmed by 9 bases and the J gene end by 2 bases; junction bases not matched to a gene: 7. The assay was immunoSEQ multiplex PCR, and TCRdb's table has in-frame clones only and misses some. In the table there are 450,000 to 650,000 clones, approximately 78% of which are singletons. The sample also formed part of further work on human thymus T cells. As reported in that work: Having surgery to correct congenital heart defects, healthy Finnish infants acted as the donors. Resections that were taken during corrective heart surgery supplied the thymus tissue. In thymic and blood repertoires alike, V and J usage looked biased.

This clonotype was obtained from a boy under three years old with a congenital heart defect. The gene calls are TRBV27 and TRBJ2-1, with 10 nucleotides matching TRBD2. Sequences were obtained from thymocytes. CDR3 in DNA: TGTGCCAGTCAACCCCTAGCGGGGGCCTACAATGAGCAGTTCTTC. Residues: CASQPLAGAYNEQFF.